These 15 T cell receptor beta chains share one sample of origin, sequenced in a study of molecular identifiers for immune sequencing clone quantification. TCRdb re-called the PCR reads with MiXCR, one entry per CDR3 protein. The sample carries about half a million distinct CDR3 sequences, about 21% recorded once. Sequenced material: naive CD8+ T cells from blood, with Jurkat cell RNA spiked in. Subset specified: FACS-sorted CD8+CD4-CCR7+CD45RA+ naive T cells. The receptors originated from a human donor in good health. Some libraries in this study had Jurkat cell RNA spiked in.

Regarding this clonotype: It may be a read error: a sequence one base away is much more abundant. The V and J genes are TRBV4-3 and TRBJ2-3; the match to TRBD1 covers 7 bases. Germline CDR1 LGHNA, CDR2 YSLEER. This CDR3 spans 15 amino acids. After removal of 4 bases from V and 3 bases from J, the junction contained 7 bases not matched to a gene. The CDR3 DNA reads as TGCGCCAGCAGCCTAGTAGAACAGGGGACAGATACGCAGTATTTT. As protein: CASSLVEQGTDTQYF.

This clonotype appeared a few times. V is TRBV27 and J is TRBJ1-4, with a possible D match to TRBD1 (5 bases). Germline V gene data show CDR1 as MNHEY and CDR2 as SMNVEV (reference sequence). The CDR3 extends over 13 amino acids. The germline V and J ends were trimmed by 0 bases and 8 bases, with 7 bases remaining between them. The CDR3 is CASSLSRTEKLFF. The CDR3 region has the DNA TGTGCCAGCAGTTTATCGAGGACAGAAAAACTGTTTTTT.

This clonotype has a count of ten or more. The chain uses TRBV29-1 and TRBJ1-1; D is uncertain. Germline assignment: CDR1 SQVTM and CDR2 ANQGSEA. V was cut by 4 bases and J by 4 bases, with 13 bases left in between. The CDR3 length is 13 residues. The CDR3 spells CSVVPDMSTEAFF. The CDR3 DNA sequence: TGCAGCGTTGTTCCTGATATGAGCACTGAAGCTTTCTTT.

In this sample, this clonotype turned up many times. V and J are TRBV7-9 and TRBJ1-5; D is ambiguous. Trimming shortened V by 5 bases and J by 7 bases, and 18 bases separated the two germline ends. The CDR3 sequence is 15 residues long. Germline V gene sequence: CDR1 SEHNR, CDR2 FQNEAQ (reference sequence). The CDR3 DNA sequence: TGTGCCAGCAGCCTCGCGGGTCAGGCTGGGCAGCCCCAGCATTTT. Translated: CASSLAGQAGQPQHF.

This clonotype was seen more than once but under ten times. This clone may be a read error of a much larger clone one base away. For the CDR3, the DNA is TGTGCCACCAAGACAACAAAACAGGGAAAGTTCACTGAAGCTTTCTTT. It is translated as CATKTTKQGKFTEAFF. The rearrangement joins TRBV28 to TRBJ1-1, with D possibly TRBD1 on 6 matching bases. Trimming pared 10 bases from V and 4 bases from J, leaving 25 bases between. Germline-derived CDR1 and CDR2 are MDHEN and SYDVKM. The CDR3 extends over 16 amino acids.

This clonotype was counted many times. J is TRBJ1-3 and V is TRBV27; D not resolved. Trimming cost V 5 bases and J 6 bases, with 20 bases left between them. Germline V lookup: CDR1 MNHEY, CDR2 SMNVEV (reference sequence). This CDR3 is built from 16 residues. CDR3 bases: TGTGCCAGCAGTCCCCGTTGGGCCGCATTCCCAAACACCATATATTTT. Amino acids: CASSPRWAAFPNTIYF.

This clonotype was seen ten or more times. The chain couples TRBV6-2 or TRBV6-3 to TRBJ2-3; D is tentatively TRBD1 or TRBD2 (5 bases each). V was trimmed by 2 bases and J by 2 bases, leaving 17 bases between them. The CDR3 spans 17 residues. Germline CDR1 MNHEY, CDR2 SVGEGT. Written as DNA, the CDR3 is TGTGCCAGCAGTTACCGGGACCTAACGAACCCCACAGATACGCAGTATTTT. This encodes CASSYRDLTNPTDTQYF.

About this clonotype itself: This may be a read error: a much more frequent sequence differs by one nucleotide. CDR3 coding DNA: TGCAGTACTAGCCGGGACTTGCCCCAGCATTTT. Its protein is CSTSRDLPQHF. This chain connects TRBV20-1 to TRBJ1-5, with TRBD1 as a possible D gene (5 bases). Germline V lookup: CDR1 DFQATT, CDR2 SNEGSKA (reference sequence). The CDR3 runs 11 residues.

About this clonotype: One base away lies a much larger clone, so this may be a sequencing read error. The V call is TRBV6-5, the J call TRBJ2-3; TRBD1 agrees at 7 bases. This CDR3 contains 15 residues. V trimming: 6 bases; J trimming: 5 bases; junction bases outside the gene matches: 11. The germline gives CDR1 MNHEY, CDR2 SVGAGI. Here the CDR3 DNA reads TGTGCCAGCAGAGGCATGGGACAGTCACTAGATACGCAGTATTTT. As protein: CASRGMGQSLDTQYF.

The chain combines TRBV19 with TRBJ2-4; the D is unclear. Germline V lookup: CDR1 LNHDA, CDR2 SQIVND (reference sequence). V was shortened by 0 bases and J by 1 base, with 10 bases between the two germline ends. The CDR3 runs to 16 residues. CDR3 residues: CASSIDVLSAKNIQYF. The CDR3 DNA follows: TGTGCCAGTAGTATAGATGTACTCTCGGCCAAAAACATTCAGTACTTC.

Points on this clonotype: A much larger clone is a single base away; this may be a read error. This chain joins TRBV28 and TRBJ2-7, with a weak D call TRBD2 (5 bases). The CDR3 is 12 residues long. Between the trimmed V and J ends, which lost 3 bases and 9 bases, there was a span of 12 bases. Germline CDR1 MDHEN, CDR2 SYDVKM. The CDR3 protein is CASSLTGTPQYF. The CDR3 coding sequence is TGTGCCAGCAGTTTGACGGGAACCCCGCAGTACTTC. The variable domain in full, with the rest retrieved from reference TRBV28 and TRBJ2-7, is DVKVTQSSRYLVKRTGEKVFLECVQDMDHENMFWYRQDPGLGLRLIYFSYDVKMKEKGDIPEGYSVSREKKERFSLILESASTNQTSMYLCASSLTGTPQYFGPGTRLTVT.

This clonotype has ten or more counts. The genes are TRBV27 and TRBJ1-5; TRBD1 aligns across 12 bases. V lost 5 bases and J lost 3; bases outside the gene matches: 5. The CDR3 totals 16 residues. Germline V gives CDR1 MNHEY, CDR2 SMNVEV (reference sequence). CDR3 residues: CASSKMGQGANQPQHF. The CDR3 DNA follows: TGTGCCAGCAGTAAAATGGGACAGGGGGCCAATCAGCCCCAGCATTTT.

Details on this clonotype: An end of the junction differs from the germline gene, which may be a read error. The rearrangement uses TRBV10-3 and TRBJ1-6; D unclear. This CDR3 spans 16 amino acids. CDR1 is ENHRY, CDR2 SYGVKD, per germline. CDR3 residues: CAISEDSANYNSPLRF. CDR3 bases: TGTGCCATCAGTGAAGACTCAGCCAACTATAATTCACCCCTCCGCTTT.

To note about this clonotype: Mismatch with germline at one junction end may stem from a read error. The V call is TRBV6-5, the J call TRBJ1-1; 9 nucleotides match TRBD1. Per the germline V gene, CDR1 is MNHEY and CDR2 is SVGAGI. This CDR3 is 17 amino acids long. CDR3 DNA sequence: TGTGCCAGCAGTTACGCACAGGGGGCCACCCCGAACACTGAAGCTCTCTTT. Amino acid sequence: CASSYAQGATPNTEALF.

CDR3 sequence: CASSLYPQDSYEQYF. Here the CDR3 DNA reads TGTGCCAGCAGCTTATACCCCCAGGACAGCTACGAGCAGTACTTC. V and J are TRBV7-9 and TRBJ2-7; tentatively, D is TRBD1 (6 bases). This CDR3 is 15 amino acids long. Trimming stripped 2 bases from V and 3 bases from J, with 14 bases between. Germline values: CDR1 SEHNR, CDR2 FQNEAQ (reference sequence).